Listed here are 15 T cell receptor beta chains from one sample, sequenced in a study of cytomegalovirus exposure and HLA in healthy donors. Use of 60 Vbeta and 13 Jbeta primers characterized the PCR. Repertoires were generated with immunoSEQ multiplex PCR, while TCRdb's copy carries only in-frame clones and drops some. The sample comprises just over 150,000 clones, roughly three quarters of which are singletons, and about 7% rests with the top ten. The sample comprised PBMCs. Receptors were obtained from a man aged 35-49 years in good health and CMV-seropositive.

The chain joins TRBV9 to TRBJ2-1, with 9 positions matching TRBD2. Germline trimming cut 4 bases from V and 6 bases from J; bases unmatched to any gene: 5. This CDR3 has 14 residues. Germline V lookup: CDR1 SGDLS, CDR2 YYNGEE. The CDR3 sequence: CASSRAGGGNEQFF. The CDR3 DNA sequence: TGTGCCAGCAGCAGAGCGGGGGGAGGCAATGAGCAGTTCTTC.

This chain joins TRBV5-6 and TRBJ1-5, with no clear D. CDR3 length: 12 amino acids. Germline V lookup: CDR1 SGHDT, CDR2 YYEEEE. V dropped 4 bases and J dropped 11 bases, with 13 bases sitting between them. The CDR3 nucleotides are TGTGCCAGCAGCATGGACGGGGAGGCCCAGCATTTT. It yields the protein CASSMDGEAQHF.

This chain joins TRBV18 and TRBJ2-1, with 9 bases that match TRBD1. The CDR3 is made up of 14 amino acids. Germline V CDR1 and CDR2: KGHSH, LQKENI. V lost 4 bases to trimming and J lost 9 bases; unmatched junction nucleotides: 7. The CDR3 DNA sequence: TGTGCCAGCTCACTCTGGACAGGGGCTGGTGAGCAGTTCTTC. Translating it yields CASSLWTGAGEQFF.

The chain links TRBV5-4 to TRBJ2-7; 7 bases match TRBD2. The trim removed 0 bases at V and 2 bases at J, leaving 5 bases unmatched. Germline lookup yields CDR1 SGHNT and CDR2 YYREEE (reference sequence). The CDR3 extends over 15 amino acids. CDR3 loop: CASSLGEGLPYEQYF. The CDR3, as DNA: TGTGCCAGCAGCTTGGGGGAGGGACTACCCTACGAGCAGTACTTC.

The chain has TRBV6-6 and TRBJ1-1, with TRBD1 identical over 9 bases. CDR3 length: 14 residues. The V gene's germline CDR1 is MNHNY and CDR2 SVGAGI (reference sequence). V gave up 6 bases and J gave up 4 bases; unmatched junction bases: 6. Here the CDR3 DNA reads TGTGCCAGCAGAGGGGACAGGGAAGCCACTGAAGCTTTCTTT. Its protein product is CASRGDREATEAFF.

The chain carries TRBV2 and TRBJ2-7; D unclear. The V gene lost 2 bases and the J gene lost 3 bases, with 5 bases spanning the gap. The germline V gene encodes CDR1 SNHLY and CDR2 FYNNEI. The CDR3 spans 12 residues. CDR3 in amino acids: CASSESSYEQYF. The CDR3, as DNA: TGTGCCAGCAGTGAATCCAGCTACGAGCAGTACTTC.

This chain connects TRBV11-3 to TRBJ1-1, with TRBD1 as a possible D gene (6 bases). This CDR3 region has 13 residues. Germline assignment: CDR1 SGHNT and CDR2 YENEEA. Trimming cost V 2 bases and J 3 bases, with 7 bases left between them. Here the CDR3 DNA reads TGTGCCAGCAGCTTAACAGGGTACACTGAAGCTTTCTTT. It yields the protein CASSLTGYTEAFF.

The chain combines TRBV9 with TRBJ2-1; maybe TRBD1 (6 bases). The CDR3 totals 15 residues. V was pared by 2 bases and J by 0 bases, with 9 bases between. Germline assignment: CDR1 SGDLS and CDR2 YYNGEE. The CDR3 region has the DNA TGTGCCAGCAGCGTGGGGACATCCTCCTACAATGAGCAGTTCTTC. It codes for CASSVGTSSYNEQFF.

This clone was counted only a few times. V and J are TRBV29-1 and TRBJ1-2, with 10 bases lining up with TRBD1. V lost 3 bases to trimming and J lost 8 bases; unmatched junction nucleotides: 6. Looked up from germline, CDR1 is SQVTM and CDR2 is ANQGSEA. This CDR3 spans 13 amino acids. The CDR3 DNA reads as TGCAGCGTTGACGGGACAGGGGAGAGAGGCTACACCTTC. It codes for CSVDGTGERGYTF.

This clone appeared a single time. The rearrangement uses TRBV14 and TRBJ2-2; 12 bases map to TRBD2. The CDR3 consists of 18 residues. Losses at the gene ends were 0 bases for V and 2 bases for J; bases not matched to a gene: 4. Germline CDR1 SGHDN, CDR2 FVKESK. As DNA, the CDR3 is TGTGCCAGCAGCCAAGAATCAGGACTAGCGGGAAACACCGGGGAGCTGTTTTTT. Amino acid sequence: CASSQESGLAGNTGELFF.

V and J are TRBV7-9 and TRBJ1-3, with a possible D match to TRBD1 (5 bases). V lost 0 bases to trimming and J lost 3 bases, with 9 bases between them. In germline, CDR1 is SEHNR, CDR2 FQNEAQ (reference sequence). CDR3 size: 15 residues. The CDR3 here is CASSLAVGVGNTIYF. The CDR3 coding sequence is TGTGCCAGCAGCTTAGCGGTAGGGGTTGGAAACACCATATATTTT.

In this sample, this clone turned up a few times. The V call is TRBV6-5, the J call TRBJ1-6; a possible D gene is TRBD1 (6 bases). This CDR3 region has 16 residues. With 2 bases removed from V and 5 bases from J, the gap between germline ends came to 13 bases. The germline gives CDR1 MNHEY, CDR2 SVGAGI. The CDR3 loop reads CASSYAGGLDNSPLHF. CDR3 in DNA: TGTGCCAGCAGTTACGCGGGGGGGCTCGATAATTCACCCCTCCACTTT.

V and J are TRBV14 and TRBJ1-3, with TRBD1 matching 8 bases. This CDR3 contains 15 residues. Looked up from germline, CDR1 is SGHDN and CDR2 is FVKESK. J gave up 8 bases and V 2 bases, and 8 bases lay outside the gene matches. This CDR3 reads CASSQRTGRADTIYF. The CDR3 nucleotides are TGTGCCAGCAGCCAACGGACAGGGAGGGCGGACACCATATATTTT.

The CDR3 loop reads CASSFGQGGQETQYF. CDR3 sequence (DNA): TGTGCCAGCAGTTTCGGACAGGGTGGACAGGAGACCCAGTACTTC. The chain links TRBV28 to TRBJ2-5; TRBD1 matches at 8 bases. Germline V CDR1 and CDR2: MDHEN, SYDVKM. J lost 5 bases, V lost 3 bases, and 8 bases had no gene match. CDR3 length: 15 residues. The whole variable domain, remainder taken from reference TRBV28 and TRBJ2-5, is DVKVTQSSRYLVKRTGEKVFLECVQDMDHENMFWYRQDPGLGLRLIYFSYDVKMKEKGDIPEGYSVSREKKERFSLILESASTNQTSMYLCASSFGQGGQETQYFGPGTRLLVL.

The chain carries TRBV7-2 and TRBJ1-2, with 10 bases fitting TRBD1. Germline CDR1 and CDR2: SGHTA and FQGNSA. V shed 1 base and J 8 bases; nucleotides not matched to a gene: 7. This CDR3 spans 15 amino acids. CDR3 nucleotide sequence: TGTGCCAGCAGCTTAGGCGGGACAGGGGCCCGAGGCTACACCTTC. This gives the protein CASSLGGTGARGYTF.